The rows below give T cell receptor beta chains drawn from one sample of a study of blood T cell repertoires in COVID-19. Libraries were prepared by immunoSEQ multiplex PCR; TCRdb keeps only in-frame clonotypes and omits some of them. The table includes some 200,000 clones, about nine tenths detected once. The sample comprised peripheral blood. The receptor source for this set is a woman aged 50 to 65 with acute or convalescent COVID-19. CDR3s include the opening cysteine and the closing phenylalanine or tryptophan. A D gene is named only where the DNA matches it firmly. The size field is filled for only some rows; it gives once, few, many or a size class.

clone size: NA; D gene: TRBD2; J gene: TRBJ2-7; V gene: TRBV5-4; CDR3 DNA: TGTGCCAGCAGCTTGAGGGGCGGGGGGCCCTACGAGCAGTACTTC; CDR3 protein: CASSLRGGGPYEQYF
clone size: NA; D gene: TRBD1; J gene: TRBJ1-6; V gene: TRBV6-5; CDR3 DNA: TGTGCCAGCACGGGGCAGGGGGCGATCAATTCACCCCTCCACTTT; CDR3 protein: CASTGQGAINSPLHF
clone size: NA; D gene: TRBD1; J gene: TRBJ1-2; V gene: TRBV6-4; CDR3 DNA: TGTGCCAGCAGTGCACCGGGGGACAGGGAACCTCTCTATGGCTACACCTTC; CDR3 protein: CASSAPGDREPLYGYTF
clone size: once; D gene: TRBD1; J gene: TRBJ1-3; V gene: TRBV7-9; CDR3 DNA: TGTGCCAGCAGCTTAGGGGACAGGGGCCCGTCGGGAAACACCATATATTTT; CDR3 protein: CASSLGDRGPSGNTIYF
clone size: NA; D gene: NA; J gene: TRBJ1-1; V gene: TRBV12-3/TRBV12-4; CDR3 DNA: TGTGCCAGCACCTTCCGGGGGGCGAATGAAGCTTTCTTT; CDR3 protein: CASTFRGANEAFF
clone size: NA; D gene: NA; J gene: TRBJ1-1; V gene: TRBV30; CDR3 DNA: TGTGCCTGGAGTGTAGGACATCAGGCTGAAGCTTTCTTT; CDR3 protein: CAWSVGHQAEAFF
clone size: NA; D gene: NA; J gene: TRBJ2-7; V gene: TRBV7-2; CDR3 DNA: TGTGCCAGCAGCTCTCGGGGGATGGCCTACGAGCAGTACTTC; CDR3 protein: CASSSRGMAYEQYF
clone size: few; D gene: NA; J gene: TRBJ2-5; V gene: TRBV5-4; CDR3 DNA: TGTGCCAGCAGCCCGGAAATTGTGGGAGCCCCCTCCCAAGAGACCCAGTACTTC; CDR3 protein: CASSPEIVGAPSQETQYF
clone size: NA; D gene: TRBD1; J gene: TRBJ1-1; V gene: TRBV28; CDR3 DNA: TGTGCCAGCAGTCAGGGGGCGCCGGCTGAAGCTTTCTTT; CDR3 protein: CASSQGAPAEAFF
clone size: NA; D gene: TRBD1; J gene: TRBJ1-2; V gene: TRBV5-1; CDR3 DNA: TGCGCCAGCAGTTATTCAGGGGGCAACTATGGCTACACCTTC; CDR3 protein: CASSYSGGNYGYTF
clone size: NA; D gene: NA; J gene: TRBJ2-3; V gene: TRBV6-5; CDR3 DNA: TGTGCCAGCCATAGGGACTGGGGGGCAGATACGCAGTATTTT; CDR3 protein: CASHRDWGADTQYF
clone size: once; D gene: TRBD1; J gene: TRBJ1-2; V gene: TRBV30; CDR3 DNA: TGTGCCTGGAGACTGACAGGGTACTATGGCTACACCTTC; CDR3 protein: CAWRLTGYYGYTF
clone size: NA; D gene: NA; J gene: TRBJ1-1; V gene: TRBV7-2; CDR3 DNA: TGTGCCAGCAGCTCCAGGGTTTTGAACACTGAAGCTTTCTTT; CDR3 protein: CASSSRVLNTEAFF
clone size: NA; D gene: TRBD2; J gene: TRBJ2-2; V gene: TRBV5-4; CDR3 DNA: TGTGCCAGCAGCATGGGCCTAGCGGAAAACACCGGGGAGCTGTTTTTT; CDR3 protein: CASSMGLAENTGELFF
clone size: once; D gene: TRBD2; J gene: TRBJ2-1; V gene: TRBV10-3; CDR3 DNA: TGTGCCATCAGCCCCGGCGCTAGCGGGAGGGCTGGCGAGCAGTTCTTC; CDR3 protein: CAISPGASGRAGEQFF
clone size: NA; D gene: NA; J gene: TRBJ2-1; V gene: TRBV9; CDR3 DNA: TGTGCCAGCAGCCCAAAGCGGACTTACAATGAGCAGTTCTTC; CDR3 protein: CASSPKRTYNEQFF
clone size: NA; D gene: TRBD2; J gene: TRBJ2-2; V gene: TRBV19; CDR3 DNA: TGTGCCAGTAGGACTAGCGGGAGCACCGGGGAGCTGTTTTTT; CDR3 protein: CASRTSGSTGELFF
clone size: few; D gene: TRBD2; J gene: TRBJ2-1; V gene: TRBV2; CDR3 DNA: TGTGCCAGCAGTGAACCGGGACTAGCGGGAGATGAGCAGTTCTTC; CDR3 protein: CASSEPGLAGDEQFF
clone size: NA; D gene: NA; J gene: TRBJ1-5; V gene: TRBV29-1; CDR3 DNA: TGCACCAGGAGGGCTCAGCCCCAGCATTTT; CDR3 protein: CTRRAQPQHF
clone size: NA; D gene: NA; J gene: TRBJ2-2; V gene: TRBV7-2; CDR3 DNA: TGTGCCAGCAGCCTTCGACAGACCGGGGAGCTGTTTTTT; CDR3 protein: CASSLRQTGELFF
clone size: once; D gene: TRBD2; J gene: TRBJ2-5; V gene: TRBV13; CDR3 DNA: TGTGCCAGCAGCTTAGGAGGGAGGGCCCAAGAGACCCAGTACTTC; CDR3 protein: CASSLGGRAQETQYF
clone size: once; D gene: NA; J gene: TRBJ2-1; V gene: TRBV12-3/TRBV12-4; CDR3 DNA: TGTGCCAGCAGGTTGGACAGACCCGAGCAGTTCTTC; CDR3 protein: CASRLDRPEQFF
clone size: NA; D gene: NA; J gene: TRBJ1-4; V gene: TRBV18; CDR3 DNA: TGTGCCAGCTCATTCTCTCCGGGAGGTGGTGATGAAAAACTGTTTTTT; CDR3 protein: CASSFSPGGGDEKLFF
clone size: NA; D gene: NA; J gene: TRBJ1-4; V gene: TRBV5-8; CDR3 DNA: TGTGCCAGCAGCGAGACAGGCCGAAATGAAAAACTGTTTTTT; CDR3 protein: CASSETGRNEKLFF
clone size: NA; D gene: TRBD1; J gene: TRBJ1-1; V gene: TRBV7-9; CDR3 DNA: TGTGCCAGCAGCTCGCCTAGACGGACAGGGGGATCCCCTGAAGCTTTCTTT; CDR3 protein: CASSSPRRTGGSPEAFF
clone size: NA; D gene: TRBD2; J gene: TRBJ2-5; V gene: TRBV7-2; CDR3 DNA: TGTGCCAGCAGCTTATTCTTGACTAGCCTGTACCAAGAGACCCAGTACTTC; CDR3 protein: CASSLFLTSLYQETQYF
clone size: NA; D gene: NA; J gene: TRBJ2-2; V gene: TRBV5-1; CDR3 DNA: TGCGCCAGCAGCTTGGCCCCAGGGGATCTTTCCGGGGAGCTGTTTTTT; CDR3 protein: CASSLAPGDLSGELFF
clone size: NA; D gene: TRBD1; J gene: TRBJ2-1; V gene: TRBV6-5; CDR3 DNA: TGTGCCAGCAGTTACGGGACAGGGTTTAGCAATGAGCAGTTCTTC; CDR3 protein: CASSYGTGFSNEQFF
clone size: NA; D gene: NA; J gene: TRBJ2-1; V gene: TRBV18; CDR3 DNA: TGTGCCAGCTCACCACCGCGACTCTACAATGAGCAGTTCTTC; CDR3 protein: CASSPPRLYNEQFF
clone size: NA; D gene: TRBD1; J gene: TRBJ2-4; V gene: TRBV9; CDR3 DNA: TGTGCCAGCAGCGTAGGCTCAGGGGGTTTGTACATTCAGTACTTC; CDR3 protein: CASSVGSGGLYIQYF
clone size: NA; D gene: NA; J gene: TRBJ2-7; V gene: TRBV24-1; CDR3 DNA: TGTGCCACCAGTGATTTGCATAGTCGTGAGCAGTACTTC; CDR3 protein: CATSDLHSREQYF
clone size: NA; D gene: TRBD1; J gene: TRBJ1-2; V gene: TRBV30; CDR3 DNA: TGTGCCTGGAGTAGACAGGGGGGACAGAATGGCTACACCTTC; CDR3 protein: CAWSRQGGQNGYTF
clone size: NA; D gene: TRBD1; J gene: TRBJ2-7; V gene: TRBV7-3; CDR3 DNA: TGTGCCAGCAGCCCCTCTGGGACAGAAGCCTACGAGCAGTACTTC; CDR3 protein: CASSPSGTEAYEQYF
clone size: NA; D gene: NA; J gene: TRBJ1-4; V gene: TRBV5-6; CDR3 DNA: TGTGCCAGCAGCTTTAGCGGGACAACTAATGAAAAACTGTTTTTT; CDR3 protein: CASSFSGTTNEKLFF
clone size: few; D gene: TRBD1; J gene: TRBJ1-2; V gene: TRBV5-4; CDR3 DNA: TGTGCCAGCAGCTCCGGGACAGGGGCTAACTATGGCTACACCTTC; CDR3 protein: CASSSGTGANYGYTF
clone size: NA; D gene: TRBD1; J gene: TRBJ1-2; V gene: TRBV5-4; CDR3 DNA: TGTGCCAGCAGCCCCGACAGGGACTATGGCTACACCTTC; CDR3 protein: CASSPDRDYGYTF
clone size: NA; D gene: TRBD2; J gene: TRBJ2-2; V gene: TRBV24-1; CDR3 DNA: TGTGCCACCAGTGACGTATCTAGCGGGGGGGGCACCGGGGAGCTGTTTTTT; CDR3 protein: CATSDVSSGGGTGELFF
clone size: NA; D gene: NA; J gene: TRBJ2-1; V gene: TRBV10-3; CDR3 DNA: TGTGCCATCAGTGATCCTCTAGCGACCTCCTACAATGAGCAGTTCTTC; CDR3 protein: CAISDPLATSYNEQFF
clone size: NA; D gene: TRBD1; J gene: TRBJ1-2; V gene: TRBV6-6; CDR3 DNA: TGTGCCAGCAGTTGGGACAGGGTCCCCGGGGGCTACACCTTC; CDR3 protein: CASSWDRVPGGYTF
clone size: NA; D gene: NA; J gene: TRBJ2-6; V gene: TRBV7-6; CDR3 DNA: TGTGCCAGCAGCTTAGACGGGAGCTCTGGGGCCAACGTCCTGACTTTC; CDR3 protein: CASSLDGSSGANVLTF
clone size: NA; D gene: TRBD2; J gene: TRBJ2-5; V gene: TRBV7-7; CDR3 DNA: TGTGCCAGCAGCTTAGAGCGGGGGATGGAGGAGACCCAGTACTTC; CDR3 protein: CASSLERGMEETQYF
clone size: NA; D gene: NA; J gene: TRBJ1-4; V gene: TRBV10-3; CDR3 DNA: TGTGCCATCAGTGAGTCAAAAAGGGAGTCGAATGAAAAACTGTTTTTT; CDR3 protein: CAISESKRESNEKLFF
clone size: few; D gene: TRBD1; J gene: TRBJ1-4; V gene: TRBV7-2; CDR3 DNA: TGTGCCAGCGGACAGGGCCGGGAACTGTTTTTT; CDR3 protein: CASGQGRELFF